A single sample is the source of the 12 T cell receptor beta chains below, sequenced in a study of blood T cell repertoires in COVID-19 (dated by TCRdb to about 2020). Library preparation used the immunoSEQ multiplex PCR assay. Entries here come from immuneACCESS through TCRdb and include only in-frame sequences with V and J called. Some clones fail to appear in such tables; in the studies checked, an unresolved V gene covers under half of the shortfall, and the cause of the remainder is unknown. The sample yields 200,000 to 250,000 clones; 80% to 85% were counted once. The ten largest clones add up to 4% to 6% of the sample. The sequenced sample was peripheral blood. These TCRs come from a woman aged 55-75 years who had recovered from COVID-19.

The chain's CDR3 is CASSQDRVRRDQPQHF. CDR3 DNA: TGTGCCAGCAGCCAAGACAGGGTACGCCGAGATCAGCCCCAGCATTTT. This sequence joins TRBV4-2 and TRBJ1-5, with D possibly matching TRBD1 (5 bases). Germline values: CDR1 LGHNA, CDR2 YNFKEQ. V was shortened by 0 bases and J by 5 bases, with 14 bases between the two germline ends. The CDR3 is 16 residues long.

The CDR3, as DNA: TGTGCCAGCAGTTTGCGGGGGGACTATAGCAATCAGCCCCAGCATTTT. Its translation: CASSLRGDYSNQPQHF. The chain joins TRBV27 to TRBJ1-5; tentative D call: TRBD1 (5 bases). CDR1 MNHEY and CDR2 SMNVEV come from the germline V gene (reference sequence). This CDR3 has 16 amino acids. Trimming cost V 3 bases and J 0 bases, with 12 bases left between them.

The rearrangement joins TRBV5-1 to TRBJ1-2, with 11 bases lining up with TRBD1. This CDR3 comprises 15 residues. V was pared by 4 bases and J by 11 bases, with 13 bases of the junction left unmatched. Germline CDR1 reads SGHRS; CDR2 reads YFSETQ. In nucleotides, the CDR3 is TGCGCCAGCAGCGAGTTACCGGGACAGGGGGAAGGGTACACCTTC. It specifies CASSELPGQGEGYTF. Full variable domain (rest looked up from reference TRBV5-1 and TRBJ1-2): KAGVTQTPRYLIKTRGQQVTLSCSPISGHRSVSWYQQTPGQGLQFLFEYFSETQRNKGNFPGRFSGRQFSNSRSEMNVSTLELGDSALYLCASSELPGQGEGYTFGSGTRLTVV.

The chain joins TRBV7-6 to TRBJ2-5; D may be TRBD2 (6 bases). This CDR3 has 15 amino acids. Between the trimmed V and J ends, which lost 2 bases and 5 bases, there was a span of 15 bases. Per the germline V gene, CDR1 is SGHVS and CDR2 is FNYEAQ. The CDR3 DNA is TGTGCCAGCAGCTTATGGCGGGGTATGAAGGAGACCCAGTACTTC. Its translation is CASSLWRGMKETQYF.

This clone has just one count. The chain couples TRBV7-2 to TRBJ2-5, with TRBD1 matching 9 bases. Germline-derived CDR1 and CDR2 are SGHTA and FQGNSA. V shed 4 bases and J 4 bases; nucleotides not matched to a gene: 10. The CDR3 length is 16 residues. Here the CDR3 reads CASSSRGDRDRETQYF. CDR3 DNA: TGTGCCAGCAGCTCCCGGGGGGACAGGGATCGAGAGACCCAGTACTTC.

This rearrangement joins TRBV11-3 to TRBJ2-1, with 7 bases matching TRBD2. The CDR3 consists of 17 residues. Trimming removed 3 bases from V and 0 bases from J; junction bases left unmatched: 8. CDR1 SGHNT and CDR2 YENEEA come from the germline V gene. CDR3 region: CASSFSGLARSYNEQFF. DNA of the CDR3: TGTGCCAGCAGCTTTAGCGGGCTAGCTCGCTCCTACAATGAGCAGTTCTTC.

The chain recombines TRBV7-8 with TRBJ1-5; no firm D call. The germline V gene has CDR1 SGHVS and CDR2 FQNEAQ. Trimming left V 3 bases short and J 1 base short, with 13 bases between. CDR3 length equals 16 residues. This chain's CDR3 is CASSFYPQSSNQPQHF. The CDR3 DNA follows: TGTGCCAGCAGCTTTTATCCACAGTCAAGCAATCAGCCCCAGCATTTT.

The J gene is TRBJ1-2, the V gene TRBV2; D uncertain. Per germline, CDR1 SNHLY and CDR2 FYNNEI. Trimming shortened V by 4 bases and J by 8 bases, and 11 bases separated the two germline ends. This CDR3 is built from 12 residues. CDR3 loop: CASSVSDEGYTF. In DNA, the CDR3 is TGTGCCAGCAGTGTTTCCGATGAGGGCTACACCTTC.

This clone was counted between two and nine times. J is TRBJ2-1 and V is TRBV30, with 8 bases lining up with TRBD2. This CDR3 is built from 13 residues. In germline, CDR1 is GTSNPN, CDR2 SVGIG (reference sequence). V gave up 6 bases and J gave up 2 bases; unmatched junction bases: 3. The CDR3 region has the DNA TGTGCCTGTAGCGGGGACGCCTACAATGAGCAGTTCTTC. Translating it yields CACSGDAYNEQFF. Full variable domain (remainder filled in from reference TRBV30 and TRBJ2-1): SQTIHQWPATLVQPVGSPLSLECTVEGTSNPNLYWYRQAAGRGLQLLFYSVGIGQISSEVPQNLSASRPQDRQFILSSKKLLLSDSGFYLCACSGDAYNEQFFGPGTRLTVL.

This clone showed up just once. The chain combines TRBV5-1 with TRBJ1-2; maybe TRBD1 (6 bases). This CDR3 region has 15 residues. Trimming removed 0 bases at V and 4 bases at J, with 13 bases between. CDR1 SGHRS and CDR2 YFSETQ come from the germline V gene. The CDR3, as DNA: TGCGCCAGCAGCTTGGACCTCAGGGGTAGCTATGGCTACACCTTC. It is translated as CASSLDLRGSYGYTF. Looking up the rest from reference TRBV5-1 and TRBJ1-2 gives the full variable domain: KAGVTQTPRYLIKTRGQQVTLSCSPISGHRSVSWYQQTPGQGLQFLFEYFSETQRNKGNFPGRFSGRQFSNSRSEMNVSTLELGDSALYLCASSLDLRGSYGYTFGSGTRLTVV.

The J gene is TRBJ1-1, the V gene TRBV2; possible D gene TRBD1, 6 bases. CDR1 is SNHLY, CDR2 FYNNEI, per germline. There are 15 residues in the CDR3. Trimming removed 2 bases from V and 4 bases from J, with 14 bases in between. Here the CDR3 reads CASSEYRVLSTEAFF. The CDR3 DNA reads TGTGCCAGCAGTGAATACAGGGTATTGAGCACTGAAGCTTTCTTT.

The chain links TRBV11-2 to TRBJ1-2; 8 nucleotides align to TRBD1. This CDR3 is built from 13 residues. Germline CDR1 reads SGHAT; CDR2 reads FQNNGV. V lost 3 bases to trimming and J lost 10 bases; unmatched junction nucleotides: 7. The CDR3, as DNA: TGTGCCAGCAGCTTGGGCCAGGGGGCTGACTACACCTTC. This gives the protein CASSLGQGADYTF. The full variable domain, its missing parts supplied by reference TRBV11-2 and TRBJ1-2, is EAGVAQSPRYKIIEKRQSVAFWCNPISGHATLYWYQQILGQGPKLLIQFQNNGVVDDSQLPKDRFSAERLKGVDSTLKIQPAKLEDSAVYLCASSLGQGADYTFGSGTRLTVV.